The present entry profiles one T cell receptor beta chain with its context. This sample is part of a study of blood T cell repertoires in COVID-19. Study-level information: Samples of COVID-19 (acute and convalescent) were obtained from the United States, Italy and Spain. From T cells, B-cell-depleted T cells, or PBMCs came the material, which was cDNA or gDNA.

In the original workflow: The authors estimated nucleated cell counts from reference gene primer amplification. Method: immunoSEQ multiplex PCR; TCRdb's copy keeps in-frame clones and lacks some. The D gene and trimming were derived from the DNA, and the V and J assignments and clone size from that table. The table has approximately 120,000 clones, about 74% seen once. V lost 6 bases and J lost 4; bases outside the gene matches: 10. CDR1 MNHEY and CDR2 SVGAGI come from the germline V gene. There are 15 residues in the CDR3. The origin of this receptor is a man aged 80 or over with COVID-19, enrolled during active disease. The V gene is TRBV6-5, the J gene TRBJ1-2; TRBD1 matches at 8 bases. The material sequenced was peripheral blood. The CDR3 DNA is TGTGCCAGCAGCTCAGGGGGCCCCGGAGGCTATGGCTACACCTTC. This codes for CASSSGGPGGYGYTF.